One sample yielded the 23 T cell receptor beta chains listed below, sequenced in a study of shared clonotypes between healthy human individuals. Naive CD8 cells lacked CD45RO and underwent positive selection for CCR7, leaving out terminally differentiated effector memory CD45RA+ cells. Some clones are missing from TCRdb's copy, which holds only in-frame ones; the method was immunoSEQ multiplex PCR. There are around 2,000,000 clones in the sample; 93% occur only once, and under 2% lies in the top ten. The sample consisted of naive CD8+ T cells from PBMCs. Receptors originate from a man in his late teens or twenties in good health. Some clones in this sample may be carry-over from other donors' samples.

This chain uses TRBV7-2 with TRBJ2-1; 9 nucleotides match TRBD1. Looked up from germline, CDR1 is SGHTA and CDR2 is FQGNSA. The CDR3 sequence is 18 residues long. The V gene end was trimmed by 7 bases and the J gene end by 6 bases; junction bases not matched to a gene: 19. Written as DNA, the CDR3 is TGTGCCAGCAACTTGGGGGGACAGGGCCAGCGGGTGTTCAATGAGCAGTTCTTC. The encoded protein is CASNLGGQGQRVFNEQFF.

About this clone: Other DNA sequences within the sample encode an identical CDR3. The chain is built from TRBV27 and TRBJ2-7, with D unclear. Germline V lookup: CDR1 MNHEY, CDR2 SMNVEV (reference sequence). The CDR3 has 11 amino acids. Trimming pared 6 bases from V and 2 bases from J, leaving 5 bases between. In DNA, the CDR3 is TGTGCCAGCAGGTCTCCCTACGAGCAGTACTTC. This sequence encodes CASRSPYEQYF.

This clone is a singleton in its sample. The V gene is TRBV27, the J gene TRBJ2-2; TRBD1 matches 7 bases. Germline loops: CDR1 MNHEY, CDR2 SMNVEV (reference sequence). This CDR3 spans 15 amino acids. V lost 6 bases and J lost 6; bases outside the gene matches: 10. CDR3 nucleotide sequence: TGTGCCAGCAGCCATACAGGGGCCCCTCCCGGGGAGCTGTTTTTT. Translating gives CASSHTGAPPGELFF.

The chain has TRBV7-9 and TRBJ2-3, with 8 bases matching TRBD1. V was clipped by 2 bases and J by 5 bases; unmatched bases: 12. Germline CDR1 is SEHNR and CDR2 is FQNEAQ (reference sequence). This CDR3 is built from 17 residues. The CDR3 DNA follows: TGTGCCAGCAGCTTAAGGGCAGGGGGCGTCTTGGGAGATACGCAGTATTTT. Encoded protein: CASSLRAGGVLGDTQYF.

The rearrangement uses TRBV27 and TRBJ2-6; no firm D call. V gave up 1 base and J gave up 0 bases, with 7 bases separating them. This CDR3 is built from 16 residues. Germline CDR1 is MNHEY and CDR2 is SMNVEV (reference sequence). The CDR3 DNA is TGTGCCAGCAGTTTATATTTGAGCTCTGGGGCCAACGTCCTGACTTTC. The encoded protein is CASSLYLSSGANVLTF.

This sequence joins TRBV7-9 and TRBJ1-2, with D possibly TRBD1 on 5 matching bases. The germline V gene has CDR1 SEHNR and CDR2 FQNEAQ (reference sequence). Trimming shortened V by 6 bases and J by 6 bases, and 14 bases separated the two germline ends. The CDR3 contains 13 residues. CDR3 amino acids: CASRPGEENGYTF. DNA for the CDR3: TGTGCCAGCAGGCCGGGGGAAGAGAATGGCTACACCTTC.

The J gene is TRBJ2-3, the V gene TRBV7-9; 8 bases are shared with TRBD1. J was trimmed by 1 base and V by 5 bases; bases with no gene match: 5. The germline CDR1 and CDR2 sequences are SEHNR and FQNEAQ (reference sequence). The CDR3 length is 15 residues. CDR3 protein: CASSAPGQGTDTQYF. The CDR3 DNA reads TGTGCCAGCAGCGCACCGGGACAGGGCACAGATACGCAGTATTTT. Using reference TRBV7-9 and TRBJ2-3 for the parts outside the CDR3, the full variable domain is DTGVSQNPRHKITKRGQNVTFRCDPISEHNRLYWYRQTLGQGPEFLTYFQNEAQLEKSRLLSDRFSAERPKGSFSTLEIQRTEQGDSAMYLCASSAPGQGTDTQYFGPGTRLTVL.

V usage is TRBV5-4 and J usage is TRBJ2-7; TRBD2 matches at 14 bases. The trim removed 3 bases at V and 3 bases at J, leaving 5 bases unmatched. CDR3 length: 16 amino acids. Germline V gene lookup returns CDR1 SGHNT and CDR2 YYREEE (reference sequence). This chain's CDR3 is CASSWGLAGEGYEQYF. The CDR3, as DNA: TGTGCCAGCAGCTGGGGACTAGCGGGAGAGGGCTACGAGCAGTACTTC. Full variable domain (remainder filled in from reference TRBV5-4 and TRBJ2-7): ETGVTQSPTHLIKTRGQQVTLRCSSQSGHNTVSWYQQALGQGPQFIFQYYREEENGRGNFPPRFSGLQFPNYSSELNVNALELDDSALYLCASSWGLAGEGYEQYFGPGTRLTVT.

CDR3 DNA sequence: TGTGCCAGCAGTGAGAGACTAGCGGGAGGGAGTAATGAGCAGTTCTTC. Protein product: CASSERLAGGSNEQFF. The rearrangement links TRBV6-1 to TRBJ2-1; 14 positions agree with TRBD2. Germline lookup yields CDR1 MNHNS and CDR2 SASEGT. CDR3 length: 16 residues. The V segment lost 3 bases and the J segment 7 bases; nucleotides outside the gene matches: 5.

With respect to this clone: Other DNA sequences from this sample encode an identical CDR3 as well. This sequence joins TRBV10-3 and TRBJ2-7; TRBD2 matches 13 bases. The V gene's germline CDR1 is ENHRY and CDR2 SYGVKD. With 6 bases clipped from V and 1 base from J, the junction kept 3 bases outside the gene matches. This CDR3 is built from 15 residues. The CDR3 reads CAIRRTSGSSYEQYF. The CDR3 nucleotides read TGTGCCATCAGGCGGACTAGCGGGAGTTCCTACGAGCAGTACTTC.

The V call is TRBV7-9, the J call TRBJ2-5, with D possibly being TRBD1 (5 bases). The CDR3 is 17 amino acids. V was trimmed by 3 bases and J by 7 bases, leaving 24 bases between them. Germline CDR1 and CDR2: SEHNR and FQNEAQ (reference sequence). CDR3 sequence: CASSFSAPRGRTVTQYF. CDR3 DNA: TGTGCCAGCAGCTTTAGTGCACCTAGGGGCCGGACGGTGACCCAGTACTTC.

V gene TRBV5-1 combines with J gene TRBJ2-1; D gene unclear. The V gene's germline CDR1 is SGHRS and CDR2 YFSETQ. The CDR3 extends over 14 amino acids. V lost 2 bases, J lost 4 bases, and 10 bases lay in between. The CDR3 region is CASSLSSRYNEQFF. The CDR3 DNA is TGCGCCAGCAGCTTATCCAGCAGATACAATGAGCAGTTCTTC.

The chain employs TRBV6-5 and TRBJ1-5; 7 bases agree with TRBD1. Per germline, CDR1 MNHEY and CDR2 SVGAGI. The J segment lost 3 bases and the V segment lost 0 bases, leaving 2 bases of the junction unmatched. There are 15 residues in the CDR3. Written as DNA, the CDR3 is TGTGCCAGCAGTTACTCGGGACAGCTCAATCAGCCCCAGCATTTT. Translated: CASSYSGQLNQPQHF.

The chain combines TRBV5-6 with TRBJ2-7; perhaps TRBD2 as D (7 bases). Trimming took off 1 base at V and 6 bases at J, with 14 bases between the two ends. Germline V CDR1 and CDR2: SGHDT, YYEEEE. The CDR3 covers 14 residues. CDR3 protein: CASSLWRGGGEQYF. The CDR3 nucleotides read TGTGCCAGCAGCTTGTGGCGCGGGGGCGGCGAGCAGTACTTC.

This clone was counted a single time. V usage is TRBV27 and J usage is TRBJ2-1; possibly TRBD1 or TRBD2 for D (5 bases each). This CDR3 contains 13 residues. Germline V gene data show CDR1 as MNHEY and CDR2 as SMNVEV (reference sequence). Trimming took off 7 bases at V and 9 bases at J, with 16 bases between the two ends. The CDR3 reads CASNSGTGLEQFF. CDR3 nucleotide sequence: TGTGCCAGCAATTCCGGGACCGGCCTTGAGCAGTTCTTC.

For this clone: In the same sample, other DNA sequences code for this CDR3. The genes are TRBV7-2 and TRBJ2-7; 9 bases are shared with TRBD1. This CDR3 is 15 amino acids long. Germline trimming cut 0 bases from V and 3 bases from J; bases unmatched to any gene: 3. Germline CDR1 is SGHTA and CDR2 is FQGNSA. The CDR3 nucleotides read TGTGCCAGCAGCTTAGCGGGACAGGGCATCTACGAGCAGTACTTC. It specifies CASSLAGQGIYEQYF.

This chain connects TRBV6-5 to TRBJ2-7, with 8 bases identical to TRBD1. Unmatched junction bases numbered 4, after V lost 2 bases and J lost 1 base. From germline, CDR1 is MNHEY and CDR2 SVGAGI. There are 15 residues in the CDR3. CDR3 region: CASSYTQGVSYEQYF. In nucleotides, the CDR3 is TGTGCCAGCAGTTACACACAGGGGGTGTCCTACGAGCAGTACTTC.

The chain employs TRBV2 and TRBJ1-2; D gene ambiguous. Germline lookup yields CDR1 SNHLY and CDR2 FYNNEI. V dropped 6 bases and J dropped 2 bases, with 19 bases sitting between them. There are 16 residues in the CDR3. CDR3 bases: TGTGCCAGCAGCGGTCCGACGAGCAGGCCGAACTATGGCTACACCTTC. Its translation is CASSGPTSRPNYGYTF. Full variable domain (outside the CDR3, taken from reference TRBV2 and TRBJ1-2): EPEVTQTPSHQVTQMGQEVILRCVPISNHLYFYWYRQILGQKVEFLVSFYNNEISEKSEIFDDQFSVERPDGSNFTLKIRSTKLEDSAMYFCASSGPTSRPNYGYTFGSGTRLTVV.

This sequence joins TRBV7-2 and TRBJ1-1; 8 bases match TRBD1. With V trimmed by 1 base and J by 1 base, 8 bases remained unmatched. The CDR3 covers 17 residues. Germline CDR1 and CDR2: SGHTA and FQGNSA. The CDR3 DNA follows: TGTGCCAGCAGCTTAGTAGATCCCGGGACAGGGAACACTGAAGCTTTCTTT. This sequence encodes CASSLVDPGTGNTEAFF.

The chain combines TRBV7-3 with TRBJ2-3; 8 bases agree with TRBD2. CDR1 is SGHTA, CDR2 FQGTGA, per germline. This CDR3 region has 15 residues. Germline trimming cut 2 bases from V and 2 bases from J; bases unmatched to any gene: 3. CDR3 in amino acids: CASSLLAGHTDTQYF. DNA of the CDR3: TGTGCCAGCAGCTTATTAGCGGGACACACAGATACGCAGTATTTT.

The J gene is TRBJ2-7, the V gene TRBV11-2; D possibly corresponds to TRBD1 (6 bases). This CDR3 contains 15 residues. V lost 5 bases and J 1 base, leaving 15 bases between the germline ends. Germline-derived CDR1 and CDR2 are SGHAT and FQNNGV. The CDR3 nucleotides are TGTGCCAGCAGCCCCCGACAGGAATTATCCTACGAGCAGTACTTC. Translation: CASSPRQELSYEQYF.

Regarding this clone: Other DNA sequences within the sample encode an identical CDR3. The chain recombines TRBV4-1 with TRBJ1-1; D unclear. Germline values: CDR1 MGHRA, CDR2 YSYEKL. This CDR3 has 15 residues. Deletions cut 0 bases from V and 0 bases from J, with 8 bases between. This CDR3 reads CASSQEPSMNTEAFF. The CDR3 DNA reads TGCGCCAGCAGCCAAGAGCCTTCTATGAACACTGAAGCTTTCTTT.

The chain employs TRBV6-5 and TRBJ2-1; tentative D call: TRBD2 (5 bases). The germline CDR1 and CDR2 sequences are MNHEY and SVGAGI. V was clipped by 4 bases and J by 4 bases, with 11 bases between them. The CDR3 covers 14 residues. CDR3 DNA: TGTGCCAGCAGTTGGGGTGAGCGGTACAATGAGCAGTTCTTC. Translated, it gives CASSWGERYNEQFF.